This TCR beta chain appears in the sequencing data of a study of control samples from healthy donors and cancer patients. TCRdb's table, derived via immunoSEQ multiplex PCR, lists solely in-frame clones and lacks some. This table holds 96,000 or so clones, 93% found once. Germline lookup yields CDR1 LNHDA and CDR2 SQIVND (reference sequence). V shed 9 bases, J shed 0 bases, and the junction held 5 bases outside the gene matches. The CDR3 length is 14 residues. This receptor was obtained from a man in his late teens or twenties in good health. The J gene is TRBJ2-3, the V gene TRBV19, with 8 bases matching TRBD1. The sequenced material came from blood. The CDR3 loop is CASQQGVSTDTQYF. The CDR3 DNA sequence: TGTGCCAGCCAACAGGGGGTTAGCACAGATACGCAGTATTTT.